This TCR beta chain was captured by sequencing in a study of response to subunit inactivated influenza vaccine. This clonotype was counted at least ten times. V was trimmed by 1 base and J by 0 bases, leaving 11 bases between them. Germline loops: CDR1 SGHRS, CDR2 YFSETQ. This CDR3 spans 15 amino acids. TCRdb used MiXCR to reprocess the RT-PCR reads, holding one entry per CDR3 protein. The sample carries about 570,000 distinct CDR3 sequences, roughly 12% recorded once. These data were also reused for a study on T cells expressing NK-cell markers. As reported in that work: TCR beta cDNA was generated via 5'RACE template switching incorporating UMIs. There were seven HCMV-seropositive donors and one seronegative donor among the eight sequenced. In several experiments, an anti-gamma-delta TCR antibody restricted sorting to alpha-beta TCR T cells. Certain NKG2C+ T cell clones were expanded, and their HCMV specificity remained unclear.

The chain combines TRBV5-1 with TRBJ2-7; maybe TRBD1 (6 bases). Material: PBMCs from blood, obtained on the day of vaccination. The origin of this receptor is a middle-aged man who received an inactivated influenza vaccine. As DNA, the CDR3 is TGCGCCAGCAGCTTGCAGGGGTCCCCCTCCTACGAGCAGTACTTC. Residues: CASSLQGSPSYEQYF.